This T cell receptor beta chain was identified in a study of vaccination and CD4 T cells after COVID-19. Study-level background: Between diagnosis and the drawing of post-COVID samples lay a median roughly 100 days (range 35 to 161). Stimulation of the cells used overlapping spike peptide pools from SARS-CoV-2 and from the common cold coronaviruses HCoV-NL63, HCoV-OC43 and HCoV-229E.

The treatment: approximately 11-day PBMC culture with coronavirus spike peptide pools or control peptides (ViraFEST assay). Study-level findings and limits: Recorded median SARS-CoV-2-reactive clonotype numbers increased from about 20 to 38 without reaching significance.

With regard to this clonotype: Its specificity is unknown.

The Oncomine TCR Beta short-read assay was applied to DNA of cultured CD4+ T cells. Genomic DNA extraction was carried out from cultured CD4+ T cells. MiXCR was run by TCRdb on the PCR reads, yielding one entry per CDR3 protein. The sample carries 7,500 to 8,500 distinct CDR3 sequences, roughly two thirds recorded once. The CDR3 length is 15 residues. From germline, CDR1 is SGHNT and CDR2 YYREEE (reference sequence). V lost 4 bases to trimming and J lost 7 bases, with 21 bases between them. The clonotype originates from a human donor who had recovered from COVID-19. V and J are TRBV5-4 and TRBJ2-7; D may be TRBD1 or TRBD2 (5 bases each). Sequences were obtained from CD4+ T cells from blood, cultured in vitro. The CDR3 bases are TGTGCCAGCAGCCCTAGGCCTGGGACCACCACGGAGCAGTACTTC. It yields the protein CASSPRPGTTTEQYF.